The T cell receptor beta chain under discussion was sequenced for a study of blood T cells in healthy people across ages. Whole-study findings and limits: What prevented conclusive comparison of naive and antigen-experienced cells was that PBMCs were unsorted. There were more naive CD4+ cells and higher diversity in long-lived donors than in aged donors.

For this clonotype: Its matching antigen is unknown.

This CDR3 contains 16 residues. Germline V lookup: CDR1 MNHEY, CDR2 SMNVEV (reference sequence). Sample-barcoded 5' priming and a J-beta primer mix drove a second PCR of roughly 7 to 11 cycles. MiXCR, run by TCRdb on the 5' RACE reads, gives a single entry per CDR3 protein. This sample has fewer than 1.5 million distinct CDR3 sequences, with about 43% found just once. The material sequenced was blood. The TCR sequence derives from a woman under 30 in good health. The chain joins TRBV27 to TRBJ2-5; perhaps D is TRBD1 or TRBD2 (5 bases each). The closer fit of TRBJ2-1 to the DNA end suggests the J call may be wrong. The CDR3 DNA follows: TGTGCCAGCAGTCTCCGGGGCAGCCAGCTTTTAGAGACCCAGTTCTTC. Protein product: CASSLRGSQLLETQFF.